This note documents a single TCR beta chain sequence. Its target is not known. Since all of the isolated RNA was reverse transcribed, expressed TCRB transcripts were what got sequenced. Clones were read by immunoSEQ multiplex PCR, and TCRdb kept only the in-frame ones, dropping some. Of hundreds of thousands of clones listed, 10% to 15% are singletons. CDR1 GTSNPN and CDR2 SVGIG come from the germline V gene (reference sequence). This CDR3 is 12 amino acids long. V was trimmed by 0 bases and J by 9 bases, leaving 11 bases between them. The entry originates in a study of beta chain features in type 1 diabetes. Study-wide results and caveats: The study found that naive, central memory and Treg TCRB repertoires appeared more similar in patients than in healthy donors. Researchers report that Type 1 diabetes patients had moderately but significantly shorter TCRB CDR3s across all four CD4+ subsets. Over-representation of high TCR-expressing cells was a possible consequence of cDNA sequencing.

Markers CD45RO/CCR7/CD25/CD127/CD95/CD27 served to sort CD4+ naive, central memory, regulatory and stem cell-like memory cells. This TCR derives from a woman younger than 30 with type 1 diabetes. The sample was naive CD4+ T cells from blood. V and J are TRBV30 and TRBJ1-1, with D perhaps TRBD1 (6 bases). DNA of the CDR3: TGTGCCTGGAGTGTACCCCGGGACAAAGCTTTCTTT. Protein: CAWSVPRDKAFF.